This T cell receptor (beta chain) was found in a study of CD8 T cells in Susac syndrome. Reverse transcription used roughly 0.45 to 1 ug RNA and random hexamers. TCRdb re-analysed the immunoSEQ multiplex PCR reads in MiXCR, keeping a single row per CDR3 protein. This table holds about 200,000 distinct CDR3 sequences, about 95% found once. Trimming removed 3 bases at V and 1 base at J, with 5 bases between. The CDR3 is 13 amino acids. The TCR comes from a human donor in good health. The V and J genes are TRBV12-3 or TRBV12-4 and TRBJ2-3, with D maybe TRBD2 (5 bases). Sequencing used CD4+ T cells from PBMCs. The CDR3, as DNA: TGTGCCAGCAGTTTCGGGGGCACAGATACGCAGTATTTT. It translates to CASSFGGTDTQYF.